A selection of T cell receptor beta chains follows, all from one sample in a study of cytomegalovirus exposure and HLA in healthy donors. Sequencing was performed with immunoSEQ multiplex PCR; in TCRdb, only in-frame clones are kept and a portion is missing. The sample has more than 150,000 clones, around nine tenths seen once; the top ten hold around 3%. The sequenced material came from PBMCs. The receptors here all came from a man aged 18 to 30 in good health and CMV-seronegative. The CDR3 runs from the conserved cysteine through the conserved F or W. The D gene is left open where the match is weak.

d_gene,j_gene,v_gene,CDR3aa
NA,TRBJ1-5,TRBV25-1,CASSEEPNSNQPQHF
TRBD2,TRBJ2-1,TRBV27,CASSLSGREEFF
TRBD1,TRBJ1-4,TRBV30,CAWTLTGGAEKLFF
TRBD1,TRBJ1-4,TRBV7-2,CASSLVWTGGEKLFF
TRBD1,TRBJ1-1,TRBV13,CASRRRGQEDTEAFF
TRBD2,TRBJ2-3,TRBV7-2,CASSLVASGGGRTDTQYF
TRBD1,TRBJ1-5,TRBV19,CASTEGAGQPQHF
TRBD1,TRBJ2-1,TRBV27,CASSLTGQGVQEQFF
TRBD1,TRBJ1-4,TRBV28,CASNPYRGGNEKLFF
TRBD2,TRBJ2-2,TRBV4-1,CASSQALTSGGRSGELFF
NA,TRBJ1-3,TRBV21-1,CASRKEGEDTIYF
TRBD2,TRBJ2-3,TRBV10-2,CASSVGGDTDTQYF
TRBD2,TRBJ2-1,TRBV11-2,CASSFMTSGGLGEQFF
NA,TRBJ1-1,TRBV7-9,CASTNYYIGVFAEAFF
NA,TRBJ2-7,TRBV6-5,CASSPTTTGYEQYF
TRBD2,TRBJ2-7,TRBV7-9,CASSTTSGSTMYEQYF
NA,TRBJ1-2,TRBV21-1,CASSAAQESDYGYTF
NA,TRBJ2-7,TRBV28,CASSLLASYEQYF
TRBD1,TRBJ1-2,TRBV28,CASTIDGGTGNYGYTF
TRBD2,TRBJ2-5,TRBV2,CASSLGLAGAKETQYF
NA,TRBJ2-1,TRBV4-3,CASSSAGLNEQFF
NA,TRBJ1-1,TRBV19,CASSIDSSPFEAFF
NA,TRBJ1-5,TRBV6-1,CASSVNQGSNQPQHF
TRBD2,TRBJ2-7,TRBV5-8,CASNQRGRAYEQYF
NA,TRBJ1-4,TRBV6-5,CASSRTGGDEKLFF
NA,TRBJ2-7,TRBV20-1,CSARGEEQYF
NA,TRBJ1-6,TRBV6-5,CASSPLSMRSPLHF
TRBD1,TRBJ2-3,TRBV19,CASSPHETGSDTQYF
TRBD1,TRBJ1-2,TRBV5-6,CASSPQGAGYGYTF
NA,TRBJ2-2,TRBV29-1,CSASWGGNTGELFF
NA,TRBJ1-5,TRBV7-9,CASSLGQSNQPQHF
TRBD1,TRBJ1-2,TRBV27,CASSFLGQGDYGYTF
TRBD2,TRBJ2-3,TRBV11-3,CASSLAGEVTDTQYF
NA,TRBJ2-2,TRBV19,CASSPGGWDTGELFF
TRBD1,TRBJ2-7,TRBV27,CASRKEDRAPTYEQYF
TRBD2,TRBJ2-7,TRBV19,CASSTTSDFEQYF
NA,TRBJ1-2,TRBV28,CASSSFGGLNYGYTF
NA,TRBJ1-1,TRBV28,CASIRTGTQTEAFF
NA,TRBJ1-1,TRBV5-1,CASSLGWTEAFF
TRBD2,TRBJ2-3,TRBV15,CATSLSGRTDTQYF
TRBD1,TRBJ1-2,TRBV14,CASSPPTGGYGYTF
NA,TRBJ1-5,TRBV28,CASSLPGTLSNQPQHF
TRBD2,TRBJ2-3,TRBV6-4,CASLPRAGGRADTQYF
NA,TRBJ1-5,TRBV7-2,CASSPQGGVRQPQHF
NA,TRBJ2-5,TRBV18,CASSPPRGGEGETQYF
NA,TRBJ1-6,TRBV6-5,CASMRGFDNSPLHF
NA,TRBJ1-4,TRBV7-8,CASSLPSAKGGEKLFF
TRBD1,TRBJ2-1,TRBV5-1,CASSGSTGGVNEQFF
NA,TRBJ1-6,TRBV25-1,CASKGVDNSPLHF